This TCR beta chain was documented in a study of T-cell reconstitution after alpha-beta-depleted transplantation in children. This clonotype was seen repeatedly, ten times or more. Unique molecular identifiers were built into the TCRbeta library. TCRdb used MiXCR to reprocess the PCR reads, holding one entry per CDR3 protein. The table lists around 380,000 distinct CDR3 sequences, approximately 11% of them singletons. The V end was cut by 4 bases, the J end by 3 bases, with 15 bases between. This CDR3 spans 15 amino acids. The gene calls are TRBV12-3 or TRBV12-4 and TRBJ1-1, with a weak D call TRBD1 (5 bases). This clonotype was obtained from a human donor who donated a stem cell graft to a child with acute myeloid leukemia. Source: PBMCs from the stem cell graft donor, taken from the stem cell graft. CDR3 amino acids: CASSSRDAGHTEAFF. The DNA for the CDR3 is TGTGCCAGCAGTTCCAGGGATGCGGGACACACTGAAGCTTTCTTT.